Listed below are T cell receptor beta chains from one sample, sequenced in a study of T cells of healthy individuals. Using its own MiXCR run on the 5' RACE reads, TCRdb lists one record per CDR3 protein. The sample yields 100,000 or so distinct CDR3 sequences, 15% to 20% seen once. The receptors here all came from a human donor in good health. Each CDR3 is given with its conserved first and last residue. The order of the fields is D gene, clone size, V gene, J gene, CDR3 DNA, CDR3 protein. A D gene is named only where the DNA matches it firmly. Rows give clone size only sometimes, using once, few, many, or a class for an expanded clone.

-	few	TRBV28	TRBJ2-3	TGTGCCAGCAGCCCCCCCGGGCAGGACACAGATACGCAGTATTTT	CASSPPGQDTDTQYF
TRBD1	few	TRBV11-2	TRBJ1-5	TGTGCCAGCAGCACCACAGGGGCCAACGGGCCCCAGCATTTT	CASSTTGANGPQHF
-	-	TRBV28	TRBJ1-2	TGTGCCAGCAGCCCAACCAGGGTTAATGGCTACACCTTC	CASSPTRVNGYTF
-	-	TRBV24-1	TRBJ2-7	TGTGCCACCAGTGCCCGGAGGCGGGTCCCAGCAGAGCAGTACTTC	CATSARRRVPAEQYF
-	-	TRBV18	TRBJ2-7	TGTGCCAGCTCACGGTCAGGGGGGGGCGATCCCTACGAGCAGTACTTC	CASSRSGGGDPYEQYF
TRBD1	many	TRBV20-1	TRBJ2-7	TGCAGTGCTAGTCATGGACAGGGTAGCTCCTACGAGCAGTACTTC	CSASHGQGSSYEQYF
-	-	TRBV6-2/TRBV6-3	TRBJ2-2	TGTGCCAGCGGTACCCGGAGGGGGGGCCCCACCGGGGAGCTGTTTTTT	CASGTRRGGPTGELFF
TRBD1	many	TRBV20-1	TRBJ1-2	TGCAGTGCTAGACTCCCCCCCGGGACAGAATCCCTCTATGGCTACACCTTC	CSARLPPGTESLYGYTF
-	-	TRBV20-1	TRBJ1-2	TGCAGTGCTAGAGATCAAATCTCCCATGGCTACACCTTC	CSARDQISHGYTF
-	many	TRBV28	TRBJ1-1	TGTGCCAGCAGTCCTCCCCTGAGGAACACTGAAGCTTTCTTT	CASSPPLRNTEAFF
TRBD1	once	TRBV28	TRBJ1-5	TGTGCCAGCAGTCCGACAGGGGACCACCGTCAGCCCCAGCATTTT	CASSPTGDHRQPQHF
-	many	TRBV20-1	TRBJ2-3	TGCAGTGCTAGTCTGGCTAGCGGCACAGATACGCAGTATTTT	CSASLASGTDTQYF
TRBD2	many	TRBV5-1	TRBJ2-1	TGCGCCAGCAGCCACACTAGCGGGGGAGACAATGAGCAGTTCTTC	CASSHTSGGDNEQFF
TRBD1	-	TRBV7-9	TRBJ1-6	TGTGCCAGCAGCTTGCGGGGACAGGGGAACGATAATTCACCCCTCCACTTT	CASSLRGQGNDNSPLHF
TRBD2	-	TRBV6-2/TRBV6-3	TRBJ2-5	TGTGCCAGCAGTGCTAGACTAGCGGGAGGACAAGAGACCCAGTACTTC	CASSARLAGGQETQYF
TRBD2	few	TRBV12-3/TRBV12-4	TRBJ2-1	TGTGCCAGCACCCTAGCGGGAGGCCCCTACAATGAGCAGTTCTTC	CASTLAGGPYNEQFF
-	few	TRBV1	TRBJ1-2	TGCACCAGCAGCCAAGAGGAGTCAGATCATACTAACTATGGCTACACCTTC	CTSSQEESDHTNYGYTF
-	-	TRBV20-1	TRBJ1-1	TGCAGTGCCCCAGGTTTGGATAAGCTTGAAGCTTTCTTT	CSAPGLDKLEAFF